This is a list of T cell receptor beta chains from one sample in a study of blood T cell repertoires in COVID-19. Profiled with immunoSEQ multiplex PCR; TCRdb holds only in-frame clones, not every one. There are hundreds of thousands of clones in the sample; just over 85% occur only once, and 3.5% to 5% lies in the top ten. Sequencing input: PBMCs or T cells enriched from blood (not recorded which). The receptors originated from a young man who had recovered from COVID-19. The CDR3 runs from the conserved cysteine through the conserved F or W. The D gene is left open where the match is weak. Clone sizes are given selectively: once, few, many, or a class where the clone is expanded.

d_call | clone_size | j_call | v_call | cdr3_nt | cdr3_aa
TRBD2 | NA | TRBJ2-1 | TRBV29-1 | TGCAGCGTTGAAGATCGGGCTAGCGGAAGCTCCTACAATGAGCAGTTCTTC | CSVEDRASGSSYNEQFF
NA | NA | TRBJ1-1 | TRBV2 | TGTGCCAGCAGTGCGACAAGAATGAACACTGAAGCTTTCTTT | CASSATRMNTEAFF
NA | NA | TRBJ1-6 | TRBV7-9 | TGTGCCAGCAGCCACTCCTCCCTGGAGAGCTCCTATAATTCACCCCTCCACTTT | CASSHSSLESSYNSPLHF
TRBD1 | NA | TRBJ1-5 | TRBV30 | TGTGCCTGGAGTCCGAAGGGACAGGCACACAATCAGCCCCAGCATTTT | CAWSPKGQAHNQPQHF
NA | NA | TRBJ2-7 | TRBV19 | TGTGCCAGTAGTATCGGCAGGGGTCAATCTGACGAGCAGTACTTC | CASSIGRGQSDEQYF
NA | once | TRBJ1-5 | TRBV13 | TGTGCCAGCAGCTTAGGTCCCAGGTTTGGCAATCAGCCCCAGCATTTT | CASSLGPRFGNQPQHF
TRBD1 | NA | TRBJ1-1 | TRBV5-5 | TGTGCCAGCAGCCACGACGGGACAGGGAAAACTTTCTTT | CASSHDGTGKTFF
TRBD1 | NA | TRBJ1-5 | TRBV18 | TGTGCCAGCTCACCCGGGACAGGGGGCAATCAGCCCCAGCATTTT | CASSPGTGGNQPQHF
NA | NA | TRBJ2-7 | TRBV15 | TGTGCCACCGCAGGGCCTGCCTACGAGCAGTACTTC | CATAGPAYEQYF
TRBD1 | NA | TRBJ2-2 | TRBV6-6 | TGTGCCAGCAGCCCGGGACAGGGGTGGAGCACCGGGGAGCTGTTTTTT | CASSPGQGWSTGELFF
TRBD1 | NA | TRBJ1-2 | TRBV25-1 | TGTGCCAGCAGTGATTATTCGACAGGGGGTGGCTACACCTTC | CASSDYSTGGGYTF
TRBD1 | NA | TRBJ2-3 | TRBV18 | TGTGCCAGCTCACCAATTGGACAGGGGCCGACGCCAGATACGCAGTATTTT | CASSPIGQGPTPDTQYF
TRBD1 | NA | TRBJ2-3 | TRBV5-1 | TGCGCCAGCAGCTTGGAAAATTTGGGACAGGGATTATTAGATACGCAGTATTTT | CASSLENLGQGLLDTQYF
NA | NA | TRBJ1-3 | TRBV5-4 | TGTGCCACCCAGGGGTTGGCCTCTGGAAACACCATATATTTT | CATQGLASGNTIYF
TRBD2 | NA | TRBJ2-5 | TRBV19 | TGTGCCAGTAGCCCGGGGGGGGGTATGGGAGAGACCCAGTACTTC | CASSPGGGMGETQYF
TRBD1 | NA | TRBJ2-7 | TRBV18 | TGTGCCAGCTCACCAGGACAGGCGGCCTACGAGCAGTACTTC | CASSPGQAAYEQYF
TRBD2 | once | TRBJ2-5 | TRBV14 | TGTGCCAGCAGCCAAGTACTAGCGGGAACGGAGACCCAGTACTTC | CASSQVLAGTETQYF
NA | few | TRBJ1-4 | TRBV28 | TGTGCCAGCAGTCGGAGCTTTGGACAAACCCGCGAAGGTGAAAAACTGTTTTTT | CASSRSFGQTREGEKLFF
TRBD1 | NA | TRBJ1-1 | TRBV4-2 | TGTGCCAGCAGCCAAGCAACAGGGGGCCTTTTGAACACTGAAGCTTTCTTT | CASSQATGGLLNTEAFF
TRBD1 | few | TRBJ2-4 | TRBV23-1 | TGCGCCAGCAGTCCCTCTATCGGACAGGGGGCCTGCCTAGCCAAAAACATTCAGTACTTC | CASSPSIGQGACLAKNIQYF